This T cell receptor (beta chain) was observed in a study of blood T cell repertoires in COVID-19. Per the germline V gene, CDR1 is MNHEY and CDR2 is SVGAGI. V lost 2 bases to trimming and J lost 1 base; unmatched junction nucleotides: 6. This CDR3 spans 16 amino acids. Profiling relied on immunoSEQ multiplex PCR, and the TCRdb table lists in-frame clones only, not all of them. The sample has some 120,000 clones; 90% are singletons. The sequence was collected from a human donor with active COVID-19. The donor label of this sample is uncertain. Sample: peripheral blood. This chain links TRBV6-5 with TRBJ1-1; 8 positions agree with TRBD1. CDR3 nucleotide sequence: TGTGCCAGCAGTTACGGACAGGGTTTAAGGAACACTGAAGCTTTCTTT. Its protein product is CASSYGQGLRNTEAFF.